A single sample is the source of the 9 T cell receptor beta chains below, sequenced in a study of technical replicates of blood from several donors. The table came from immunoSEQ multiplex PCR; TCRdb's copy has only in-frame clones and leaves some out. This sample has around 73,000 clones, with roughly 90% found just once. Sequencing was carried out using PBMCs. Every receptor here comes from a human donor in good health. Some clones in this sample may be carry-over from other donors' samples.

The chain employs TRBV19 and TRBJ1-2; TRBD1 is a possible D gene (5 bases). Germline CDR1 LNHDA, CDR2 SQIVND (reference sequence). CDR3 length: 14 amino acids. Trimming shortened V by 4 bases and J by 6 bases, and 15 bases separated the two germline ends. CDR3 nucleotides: TGTGCCAGTAGTACCCCCGGGGCTAGCGATGGCTACACCTTC. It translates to CASSTPGASDGYTF.

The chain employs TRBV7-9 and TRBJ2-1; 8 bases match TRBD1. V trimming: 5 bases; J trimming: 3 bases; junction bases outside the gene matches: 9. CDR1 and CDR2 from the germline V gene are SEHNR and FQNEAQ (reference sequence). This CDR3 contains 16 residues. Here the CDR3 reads CASSAGGQGSYNEQFF. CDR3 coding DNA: TGTGCCAGCAGCGCCGGAGGACAGGGTAGCTACAATGAGCAGTTCTTC.

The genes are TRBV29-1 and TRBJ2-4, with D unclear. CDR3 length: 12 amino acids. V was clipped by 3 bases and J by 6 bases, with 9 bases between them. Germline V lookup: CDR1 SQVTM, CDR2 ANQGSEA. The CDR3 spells CSVESRGNIQYF. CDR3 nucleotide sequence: TGCAGCGTTGAGTCTCGCGGAAACATTCAGTACTTC.

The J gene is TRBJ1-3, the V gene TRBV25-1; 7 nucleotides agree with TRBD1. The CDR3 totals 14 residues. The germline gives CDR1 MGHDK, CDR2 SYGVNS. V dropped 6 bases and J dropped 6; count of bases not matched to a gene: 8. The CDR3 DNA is TGTGCCAGCAGCAAATTCGGGACAGAAAACACCATATATTTT. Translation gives CASSKFGTENTIYF.

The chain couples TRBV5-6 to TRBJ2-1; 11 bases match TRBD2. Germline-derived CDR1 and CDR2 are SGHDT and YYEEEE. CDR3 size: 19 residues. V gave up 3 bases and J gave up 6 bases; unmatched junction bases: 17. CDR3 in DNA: TGTGCCAGCAGCTCCAGGCGGCTAGCGGGAGGCTTTCGTGGCAATGAGCAGTTCTTC. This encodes CASSSRRLAGGFRGNEQFF.

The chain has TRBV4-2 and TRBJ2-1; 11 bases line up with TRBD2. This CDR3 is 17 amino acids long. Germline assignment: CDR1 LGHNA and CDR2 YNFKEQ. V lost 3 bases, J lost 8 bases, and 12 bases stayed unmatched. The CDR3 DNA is TGTGCCAGCAGCCAGATAGGGACTAGCGGCCCCACGGATGAGCAGTTCTTC. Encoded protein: CASSQIGTSGPTDEQFF.

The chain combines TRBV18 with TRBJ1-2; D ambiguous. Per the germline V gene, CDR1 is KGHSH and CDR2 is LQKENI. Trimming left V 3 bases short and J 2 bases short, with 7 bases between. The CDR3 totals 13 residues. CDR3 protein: CASSPSENYGYTF. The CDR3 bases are TGTGCCAGCTCACCGAGTGAAAACTATGGCTACACCTTC.

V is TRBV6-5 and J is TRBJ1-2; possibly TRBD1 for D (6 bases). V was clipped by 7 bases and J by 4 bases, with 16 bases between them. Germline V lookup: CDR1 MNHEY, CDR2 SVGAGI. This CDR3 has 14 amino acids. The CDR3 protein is CASTGTSSSYGYTF. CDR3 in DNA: TGTGCCAGCACCGGGACAAGCTCGTCCTATGGCTACACCTTC.

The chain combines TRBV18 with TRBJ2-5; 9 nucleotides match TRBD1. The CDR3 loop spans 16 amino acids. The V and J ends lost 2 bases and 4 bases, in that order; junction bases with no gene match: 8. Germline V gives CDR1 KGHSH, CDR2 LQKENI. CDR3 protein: CASSPSSGQGLETQYF. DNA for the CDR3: TGTGCCAGCTCACCAAGTTCGGGACAGGGTTTAGAGACCCAGTACTTC. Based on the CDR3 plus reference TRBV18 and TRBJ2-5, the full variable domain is NAGVMQNPRHLVRRRGQEARLRCSPMKGHSHVYWYRQLPEEGLKFMVYLQKENIIDESGMPKERFSAEFPKEGPSILRIQQVVRGDSAAYFCASSPSSGQGLETQYFGPGTRLLVL.